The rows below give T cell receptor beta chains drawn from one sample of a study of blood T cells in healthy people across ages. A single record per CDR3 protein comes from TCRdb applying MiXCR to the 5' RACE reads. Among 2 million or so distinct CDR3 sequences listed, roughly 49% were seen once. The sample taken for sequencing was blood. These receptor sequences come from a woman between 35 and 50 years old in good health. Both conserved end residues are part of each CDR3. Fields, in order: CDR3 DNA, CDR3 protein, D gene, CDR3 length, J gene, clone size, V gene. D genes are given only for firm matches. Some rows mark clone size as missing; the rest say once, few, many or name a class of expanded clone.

DNA: TGCGCCAGCACCTCTCTAGCGGGGACCCCCGATACGCAGTATTTT
CDR3: CASTSLAGTPDTQYF
D: TRBD2
length: 15
J: TRBJ2-3
size: -
V: TRBV5-1

DNA: TGTGCCAGCAGTTTAAAGAGGGGCCTATTGAACACTGAAGCTTTCTTT
CDR3: CASSLKRGLLNTEAFF
D: -
length: 16
J: TRBJ1-1
size: -
V: TRBV27

DNA: TGTGCCAGCAGCTTAGCAGAGGTCCGGGAGCAGTACTTC
CDR3: CASSLAEVREQYF
D: -
length: 13
J: TRBJ2-4
size: once
V: TRBV11-2

DNA: TGTGCCTGCAGCAAGACCCTCGGGACAGGAAGCTCCTACAATGAGCAGTTCTTC
CDR3: CACSKTLGTGSSYNEQFF
D: -
length: 18
J: TRBJ2-1
size: -
V: TRBV21-1

DNA: TGTGCCAGCAGCGTAGGAGAAGGTGGCTACACCTTC
CDR3: CASSVGEGGYTF
D: -
length: 12
J: TRBJ1-2
size: -
V: TRBV9

DNA: TGTGCCAGCAGCGTAGCTCTACAGAACAATGAGCAGTTCTTC
CDR3: CASSVALQNNEQFF
D: -
length: 14
J: TRBJ2-1
size: many
V: TRBV9

DNA: TGTGCCAGCTCGGGACCCTTCTACGAGCAGTACTTC
CDR3: CASSGPFYEQYF
D: -
length: 12
J: TRBJ2-7
size: few
V: TRBV6-2/TRBV6-3

DNA: TGTGCCAGCAGCCCAAATGACGAGAGTTACAAGCAGTACTTC
CDR3: CASSPNDESYKQYF
D: -
length: 14
J: TRBJ2-7
size: -
V: TRBV7-9

DNA: TGTGCCAGCAGTTACGGGACTATTAATCGCGAGCAGTACTTC
CDR3: CASSYGTINREQYF
D: TRBD2
length: 14
J: TRBJ2-7
size: few
V: TRBV6-2/TRBV6-3

DNA: TGTGTCAGCAGTCCGACAGGGAAGCTACACTATGGCTACACCTTC
CDR3: CVSSPTGKLHYGYTF
D: TRBD1
length: 15
J: TRBJ1-2
size: -
V: TRBV25-1

DNA: TGTGCCAGCAGCTCCGCCCGGGACAAATACGAGCAGTACTTC
CDR3: CASSSARDKYEQYF
D: -
length: 14
J: TRBJ2-7
size: -
V: TRBV7-9

DNA: TGTGCCAGCAGTTCGTCCGGTACAGGGTCCCACGAGCAGTACTTC
CDR3: CASSSSGTGSHEQYF
D: -
length: 15
J: TRBJ2-7
size: few
V: TRBV6-5

DNA: TGCAGTGCTAGTCAGCAGCCGGGTTTACCCAAGGCGCAGTATTTT
CDR3: CSASQQPGLPKAQYF
D: -
length: 15
J: TRBJ2-3
size: -
V: TRBV20-1

DNA: TGTGCCACCAGTGAGCAGAGCGGGGGGGCTGTAAATGGGCAGTTCTTC
CDR3: CATSEQSGGAVNGQFF
D: TRBD2
length: 16
J: TRBJ2-1
size: -
V: TRBV24-1

DNA: TGCAGTGCGGACACACCGGGAAACACAGATACGCAGTATTTT
CDR3: CSADTPGNTDTQYF
D: -
length: 14
J: TRBJ2-3
size: -
V: TRBV20-1

DNA: TGTGCCAGCAGTCCCCGGGACAGCCACCTTCTGGGGAATGAGCAGTTCTTC
CDR3: CASSPRDSHLLGNEQFF
D: TRBD1
length: 17
J: TRBJ2-1
size: -
V: TRBV28

DNA: TGTGCCAGCAGCCTGACGGGGGCCAGCCCTTACAATGAGCAGTTCTTC
CDR3: CASSLTGASPYNEQFF
D: -
length: 16
J: TRBJ2-1
size: few
V: TRBV11-2

DNA: TGTGCCAGCAGCCAAGAAGACGGGCCCGTCCGGGCGGGGGACGAGCAGACCCAGTACTTC
CDR3: CASSQEDGPVRAGDEQTQYF
D: TRBD2
length: 20
J: TRBJ2-5
size: few
V: TRBV3-1

DNA: TGTGCCAGCAGACCAACAGGGAGCCCCGGGGAGCTGTTTTTT
CDR3: CASRPTGSPGELFF
D: -
length: 14
J: TRBJ2-2
size: -
V: TRBV6-5

DNA: TGTGCCAGCAGCTTAGCGGGGACTAGCGGGAGCCCCTACGAGCAGTACTTC
CDR3: CASSLAGTSGSPYEQYF
D: TRBD2
length: 17
J: TRBJ2-7
size: few
V: TRBV7-2

DNA: TGCAGTGCTAGAGATTCTACCGGAAGCCCTGGGGCCAACGTCCTGACTTTC
CDR3: CSARDSTGSPGANVLTF
D: -
length: 17
J: TRBJ2-6
size: -
V: TRBV20-1

DNA: TGTGCCAGCAGCTTAAGGGGGACTAGCGGGGGGGCCTACGAGCAGTTCTTC
CDR3: CASSLRGTSGGAYEQFF
D: TRBD2
length: 17
J: TRBJ2-1
size: few
V: TRBV7-2

DNA: TGCAGCGTTGAAGGCCAAACGGACTACGAGCAGTACTTC
CDR3: CSVEGQTDYEQYF
D: -
length: 13
J: TRBJ2-7
size: few
V: TRBV29-1

DNA: TGCAGTGTTGGGGGCGGGGGGCCCGACAATGAGCAGTTCTTC
CDR3: CSVGGGGPDNEQFF
D: TRBD2
length: 14
J: TRBJ2-1
size: few
V: TRBV20-1

DNA: TGCAGCCTCCGGAGTAGCGGGGGCGGTACGCAGTATTTT
CDR3: CSLRSSGGGTQYF
D: TRBD2
length: 13
J: TRBJ2-3
size: few
V: TRBV29-1

DNA: TGTGCCAGCAGCACCGGACTAGCGTGGGGCAACACAGATACGCAGTATTTT
CDR3: CASSTGLAWGNTDTQYF
D: TRBD2
length: 17
J: TRBJ2-3
size: -
V: TRBV7-2

DNA: TGTGCCAGCAGCTTAGCGTTCGGTAGCGGGGGCCTTAGCTCCTACAATGAGCAGTTCTTC
CDR3: CASSLAFGSGGLSSYNEQFF
D: TRBD2
length: 20
J: TRBJ2-1
size: -
V: TRBV7-2

DNA: TGTGCCAGCAGCCCCCGGACAGGGGGGCTGGAGACCCAGTACTTC
CDR3: CASSPRTGGLETQYF
D: TRBD1
length: 15
J: TRBJ2-5
size: -
V: TRBV7-2

DNA: TGTGCCAGCAGCTACCCTCCGGGACTAGCGGGGGGTACAGATACGCAGTATTTT
CDR3: CASSYPPGLAGGTDTQYF
D: TRBD2
length: 18
J: TRBJ2-3
size: few
V: TRBV7-9

DNA: TGTGCCAGCAGGGAATTACAGGGGTACCAAGAGACCCAGTACTTC
CDR3: CASRELQGYQETQYF
D: TRBD1
length: 15
J: TRBJ2-5
size: once
V: TRBV28

DNA: TGTGCCAGCAGCCCCCGAGACCAGGACCGTGTTGGGGAGCAGTACTTC
CDR3: CASSPRDQDRVGEQYF
D: -
length: 16
J: TRBJ2-4
size: -
V: TRBV9

DNA: TGCAGCGGTGGACAGGGGGCCCCCTACGAGCAGTACTTC
CDR3: CSGGQGAPYEQYF
D: TRBD1
length: 13
J: TRBJ2-7
size: -
V: TRBV29-1

DNA: TGCAGTGCTGACAGGGGAATCTATAACTATGGCTACACCTTC
CDR3: CSADRGIYNYGYTF
D: TRBD1
length: 14
J: TRBJ1-2
size: -
V: TRBV20-1

DNA: TGTGCCATCAGTCAAGTGGCAGGGAAGGAGACCCAGTACTTC
CDR3: CAISQVAGKETQYF
D: -
length: 14
J: TRBJ2-5
size: -
V: TRBV10-3

DNA: TGCGCCAGCAACTTATGGGGTGGCCAAGAGACCCAGTACTTC
CDR3: CASNLWGGQETQYF
D: -
length: 14
J: TRBJ2-5
size: -
V: TRBV5-1

DNA: TGTGCCAGCAGCTTAGTCCGGGGCGTAAGGGAGACCCAGTACTTC
CDR3: CASSLVRGVRETQYF
D: -
length: 15
J: TRBJ2-5
size: once
V: TRBV7-8

DNA: TGTGCCGTAAGGGGCAGGGTGGTTGAAAAACTGTTTTTT
CDR3: CAVRGRVVEKLFF
D: -
length: 13
J: TRBJ1-4
size: -
V: TRBV11-2

DNA: TGTGCCAGCAGATCCGGGACAGGGGGCGAATACGAGCAGTACTTC
CDR3: CASRSGTGGEYEQYF
D: TRBD1
length: 15
J: TRBJ2-7
size: -
V: TRBV6-2/TRBV6-3

DNA: TGCAGTGCTAGGGGGACAGAGACTTACAATGAGCAGTTCTTC
CDR3: CSARGTETYNEQFF
D: TRBD1
length: 14
J: TRBJ2-1
size: few
V: TRBV20-1

DNA: TGTGCCAGCAGAAAACCTTTAGAGGAGGGGGGAGAGACCCAGTACTTC
CDR3: CASRKPLEEGGETQYF
D: -
length: 16
J: TRBJ2-5
size: -
V: TRBV27

DNA: TGTGCCATCGCGGGACAGATTAATGAAAAACTGTTTTTT
CDR3: CAIAGQINEKLFF
D: TRBD1
length: 13
J: TRBJ1-4
size: -
V: TRBV12-3/TRBV12-4

DNA: TGCAGTGCTAACATCCGGGACAGGGATAATTCACCCCTCCACTTT
CDR3: CSANIRDRDNSPLHF
D: TRBD1
length: 15
J: TRBJ1-6
size: -
V: TRBV20-1

DNA: TGTGCCAGCAGCTTATATGGCGAGCAGTACTTC
CDR3: CASSLYGEQYF
D: -
length: 11
J: TRBJ2-7
size: few
V: TRBV7-9

DNA: TGTGCCATCAGTGCGGCTAGCGGGAGGATTCTAAATGAGCAGTTCTTC
CDR3: CAISAASGRILNEQFF
D: TRBD2
length: 16
J: TRBJ2-1
size: -
V: TRBV10-3

DNA: TGTGCCAGCAGCTTGAGAGAGCGGGGAGCTAGCACAGATACGCAGTATTTT
CDR3: CASSLRERGASTDTQYF
D: TRBD2
length: 17
J: TRBJ2-3
size: -
V: TRBV7-2

DNA: TGTGCCAGCAGCTTAGATAACCCTCTGGGGACCCAGTACTTC
CDR3: CASSLDNPLGTQYF
D: -
length: 14
J: TRBJ2-5
size: few
V: TRBV7-2

DNA: TGCGCCAGCCGAGAGGAACATGACACTGAAGCTTTCTTT
CDR3: CASREEHDTEAFF
D: -
length: 13
J: TRBJ1-1
size: -
V: TRBV5-1

DNA: TGTGCCAGCAGTTTCTCCCTTGGACTAGCGGGTGCGTACGAGCAGTACTTC
CDR3: CASSFSLGLAGAYEQYF
D: TRBD2
length: 17
J: TRBJ2-7
size: -
V: TRBV28